The sequence of this T cell receptor beta chain was determined in a study of Ad26.COV2.S vaccination and SARS-CoV-2 variants. Study overall: The donor was enrolled in the Ad26.COV2.S arm of the COV1001 trial. Dosing was one shot or two shots 56 days apart. The study, taken as a whole, reports: People given the vaccine had a wider spike-specific TCR breadth than placebo recipients did. The TCR-based breadth and depth measures might underestimate overall T cell responses.

Treatment specified: roughly 19 received Ad26.COV2.S at low or high dose, single or two shots; 5 received placebo; per-sample allocation not given. The samples were gathered on day 63 after the first injection of vaccine or placebo. Sequencing used immunoSEQ multiplex PCR; TCRdb keeps in-frame clones, though not all of them. This table holds 320,000 or so clones, 90% found once. As to this clone: The antigen is undetermined.

Trimming at V came to 3 bases and at J to 1 base, leaving 5 bases not matched to a gene. CDR3 length equals 17 residues. The germline gives CDR1 ENHRY, CDR2 SYGVKD. This TCR was recovered from a person between 18 and 59 years old who received the Ad26.COV2.S COVID-19 vaccine or a placebo. Sequenced here: peripheral blood, sampled in a trial of Ad26.COV2.S vaccine versus placebo. The J gene is TRBJ2-1, the V gene TRBV10-3; 11 bases are a match to TRBD2. Here the CDR3 DNA reads TGTGCCATCAGTGACACTAGCGGGGGAGCGTCCTACAATGAGCAGTTCTTC. Its translation: CAISDTSGGASYNEQFF.